Following are 15 T cell receptor beta chains from one sample sequenced in a study of cytomegalovirus exposure and HLA in healthy donors. Primers for the PCR totalled 60 Vbeta and 13 Jbeta. Assay used: immunoSEQ multiplex PCR; TCRdb lists only in-frame clones, some missing. The sample lists around 150,000 clones, around three quarters occurring once. Sequencing was carried out using PBMCs. These receptors all come from a middle-aged man in good health and CMV-seropositive.

CDR3 bases: TGTGCCAGCAGCTTGTCGGTCTACAATGAGCAGTTCTTC. It codes for CASSLSVYNEQFF. J is TRBJ2-1 and V is TRBV7-2, with D hard to call. V gave up 3 bases and J gave up 3 bases, with 6 bases separating them. The CDR3 runs 13 residues. Germline values: CDR1 SGHTA, CDR2 FQGNSA.

The chain combines TRBV1 with TRBJ2-5; no check of the table's D call, TRBD1, against the DNA was made. TRBV1 is reported as a pseudogene. The CDR3 consists of 14 residues. The CDR3 loop is CTRSSQGMKETQYF. The CDR3 bases are TGCACCAGGTCAAGCCAGGGCATGAAAGAGACCCAGTACTTC.

This chain links TRBV9 with TRBJ2-7; D may be TRBD1 (5 bases). The CDR3 is 14 residues long. Per germline, CDR1 SGDLS and CDR2 YYNGEE. The V gene lost 1 base and the J gene lost 0 bases, with 8 bases spanning the gap. For the CDR3, the DNA is TGTGCCAGCAGCGTAACAGGTAGCTCCTACGAGCAGTACTTC. Encoded protein: CASSVTGSSYEQYF.

The V gene is TRBV4-1, the J gene TRBJ2-7; maybe TRBD2 (5 bases). CDR3 length: 14 amino acids. The germline V gene encodes CDR1 MGHRA and CDR2 YSYEKL. The V end lost 7 bases, the J end lost 2 bases, and 15 bases lay between the germline ends. DNA for the CDR3: TGCGCCAGCACCCCGGAGGTAGGGACCTACGAGCAGTACTTC. It specifies CASTPEVGTYEQYF.

The J gene is TRBJ2-2, the V gene TRBV7-9; D remains ambiguous. V was cut by 5 bases and J by 8 bases, with 15 bases left in between. From germline, CDR1 is SEHNR and CDR2 FQNEAQ (reference sequence). The CDR3 is made up of 14 amino acids. The CDR3 DNA follows: TGTGCCAGCAGCGCAACCCTAAGCGCTGGGGAGCTGTTTTTT. Translation: CASSATLSAGELFF.

CDR3 sequence reads: CASSVQGGYDEQYF. The CDR3 nucleotides read TGTGCCAGCAGCGTTCAGGGGGGCTACGACGAGCAGTACTTC. V gene TRBV9 combines with J gene TRBJ2-7; a possible D gene is TRBD1 (7 bases). Germline CDR1 and CDR2: SGDLS and YYNGEE. The CDR3 has 14 amino acids. Trimming removed 2 bases at V and 5 bases at J, with 14 bases between. The full variable domain, completed using reference TRBV9 and TRBJ2-7, is DSGVTQTPKHLITATGQRVTLRCSPRSGDLSVYWYQQSLDQGLQFLIQYYNGEERAKGNILERFSAQQFPDLHSELNLSSLELGDSALYFCASSVQGGYDEQYFGPGTRLTVT.

This clone was seen a few times. The CDR3 loop is CASSLQGASYEQYF. The CDR3 DNA is TGTGCCAGTAGTCTGCAGGGCGCCTCCTACGAGCAGTACTTC. The chain employs TRBV19 and TRBJ2-7; possible D gene TRBD1, 5 bases. The CDR3 extends over 14 amino acids. V was pared by 5 bases and J by 0 bases, with 11 bases between. The V gene's germline CDR1 is LNHDA and CDR2 SQIVND (reference sequence).

The gene calls are TRBV15 and TRBJ1-3; no firm D call. Trimming shortened V by 3 bases and J by 2 bases, and 8 bases separated the two germline ends. CDR1 is LNHNV, CDR2 YYDKDF, per germline (reference sequence). The CDR3 has 14 residues. The CDR3 coding sequence is TGTGCCACCAGCAGTGCCAGTCCTGGAAACACCATATATTTT. It translates to CATSSASPGNTIYF.

This sequence joins TRBV7-9 and TRBJ1-5; TRBD1 matches 9 bases. The ends lost 2 bases at V and 5 bases at J; junction bases unmatched: 4. This CDR3 spans 15 amino acids. Germline loops: CDR1 SEHNR, CDR2 FQNEAQ (reference sequence). DNA of the CDR3: TGTGCCAGCAGCTTAACAGGGGGCATGGATCAGCCCCAGCATTTT. It codes for CASSLTGGMDQPQHF. The full variable domain, its missing parts supplied by reference TRBV7-9 and TRBJ1-5, is DTGVSQNPRHKITKRGQNVTFRCDPISEHNRLYWYRQTLGQGPEFLTYFQNEAQLEKSRLLSDRFSAERPKGSFSTLEIQRTEQGDSAMYLCASSLTGGMDQPQHFGDGTRLSIL.

The genes are TRBV4-2 and TRBJ2-2, with 8 nucleotides matching TRBD1. The length of the CDR3 is 17 residues. V dropped 1 base and J dropped 7; count of bases not matched to a gene: 11. Per germline, CDR1 LGHNA and CDR2 YNFKEQ. CDR3 amino acids: CASSQGHRTGSGGELFF. The CDR3 bases are TGTGCCAGCAGCCAAGGACACCGGACAGGGTCGGGCGGGGAGCTGTTTTTT.

This clone occurred once. The chain recombines TRBV29-1 with TRBJ1-2; D is unclear. Trimming removed 6 bases from V and 5 bases from J, with 19 bases in between. The CDR3 contains 14 residues. Germline V gene sequence: CDR1 SQVTM, CDR2 ANQGSEA. CDR3 in DNA: TGCAGCGTGAGGGCCGGGAGGCTACTATATGGCTACACCTTC. Translation: CSVRAGRLLYGYTF.

The rearrangement joins TRBV5-4 to TRBJ2-5; TRBD2 matches 8 bases. The CDR3 sequence is 16 residues long. Trimming removed 4 bases from V and 2 bases from J; junction bases left unmatched: 10. The germline gives CDR1 SGHNT, CDR2 YYREEE (reference sequence). The chain's CDR3 is CASSPDGRGVQETQYF. CDR3 in DNA: TGTGCCAGCAGCCCTGATGGGCGGGGGGTTCAAGAGACCCAGTACTTC.

V is TRBV7-9 and J is TRBJ1-2; maybe TRBD1 (6 bases). The V and J ends lost 11 bases and 4 bases respectively, with 17 bases between them. The CDR3 runs 13 residues. Germline CDR1 is SEHNR and CDR2 is FQNEAQ (reference sequence). CDR3 sequence: CAVGEGGVYGYTF. For the CDR3, the DNA is TGTGCCGTTGGGGAAGGGGGGGTCTATGGCTACACCTTC.

V is TRBV16 and J is TRBJ2-7; D perhaps matches TRBD1 (5 bases). The CDR3 covers 16 residues. CDR1 KGHSY and CDR2 FQNENV come from the germline V gene. Trimming took 2 bases from V and 0 from J, leaving 14 bases between them. CDR3 protein: CASSQRWGPTSYEQYF. In DNA form, the CDR3 reads TGTGCCAGCAGCCAAAGATGGGGCCCAACCTCCTACGAGCAGTACTTC. Full variable domain (rest looked up from reference TRBV16 and TRBJ2-7): GEEVAQTPKHLVRGEGQKAKLYCAPIKGHSYVFWYQQVLKNEFKFLISFQNENVFDETGMPKERFSAKCLPNSPCSLEIQATKLEDSAVYFCASSQRWGPTSYEQYFGPGTRLTVT.

This chain connects TRBV13 to TRBJ1-1, with D possibly being TRBD1 (5 bases). The CDR3 length is 16 residues. Germline V CDR1 and CDR2: PRHDT, FYEKMQ (reference sequence). The V gene lost 5 bases and the J gene lost 4 bases, with 20 bases spanning the gap. The CDR3 nucleotides read TGTGCCAGCAGCCCCGAGGCAGGGAGGTTTTTCACTGAAGCTTTCTTT. Translation: CASSPEAGRFFTEAFF.